One sample yielded the 25 T cell receptor beta chains listed below, sequenced in a study of OX40 agonist ivuxolimab in advanced cancers. Library generation was performed with the immunoSEQ multiplex PCR assay. The table was pulled from immuneACCESS by TCRdb, which kept in-frame rearrangements only. Such tables lose some clones; where checked, under half of the loss comes from unresolved V genes, and the rest has no known cause. The sample contains around 28,000 clones, roughly 87% of them found a single time. The ten top clones hold about 15% of the sample. Here the sequenced sample was CD4+ or CD8+ T cells sorted from blood, taken in a trial of the OX40 agonist ivuxolimab. The receptors here all came from an adult with an advanced solid tumor such as melanoma, head and neck, liver or kidney cancer.

This chain uses TRBV11-2 with TRBJ1-2; 8 nucleotides match TRBD1. Germline trimming cut 0 bases from V and 4 bases from J; bases unmatched to any gene: 10. The CDR3 runs 17 residues. CDR1 and CDR2 from the germline V gene are SGHAT and FQNNGV. The CDR3 nucleotides read TGTGCCAGCAGCTTAGATGATGGTCAGGGGGCTGGCTATGGCTACACCTTC. It specifies CASSLDDGQGAGYGYTF.

V is TRBV5-6 and J is TRBJ2-2, with D perhaps being TRBD1 or TRBD2 (5 bases each). This CDR3 has 14 residues. V was clipped by 3 bases and J by 1 base, with 7 bases between them. Germline loops: CDR1 SGHDT, CDR2 YYEEEE. The CDR3 coding sequence is TGTGCCAGCAGCTCGAGGGGGAACACCGGGGAGCTGTTTTTT. It specifies CASSSRGNTGELFF.

The chain carries TRBV4-1 and TRBJ1-4; 7 bases match TRBD1. Germline CDR1 is MGHRA and CDR2 is YSYEKL. The J segment lost 0 bases and the V segment lost 0 bases, leaving 4 bases of the junction unmatched. The CDR3 covers 17 residues. The CDR3 sequence is CASSQDGTVATNEKLFF. CDR3 nucleotide sequence: TGCGCCAGCAGCCAAGACGGGACAGTTGCAACTAATGAAAAACTGTTTTTT.

The chain employs TRBV27 and TRBJ2-3; 12 positions match TRBD2. Germline V gives CDR1 MNHEY, CDR2 SMNVEV (reference sequence). The CDR3 has 15 amino acids. V lost 7 bases, J lost 6 bases, and 8 bases stayed unmatched. The CDR3 spells CASTALAGGSDTQYF. Written as DNA, the CDR3 is TGTGCCAGCACCGCACTAGCGGGAGGATCCGATACGCAGTATTTT.

This clone has a single count. The chain employs TRBV7-8 and TRBJ1-1, with D unresolved. This CDR3 has 13 amino acids. Germline V gives CDR1 SGHVS, CDR2 FQNEAQ. V lost 3 bases, J lost 2 bases, and 7 bases lay in between. The CDR3 DNA reads TGTGCCAGCAGCTTCTCGATAAACACTGAAGCTTTCTTT. Its translation is CASSFSINTEAFF.

DNA for the CDR3: TGTGCCAGCAGCTCCTACCAGGGGTCCGGGGAGCTGTTTTTT. Translation: CASSSYQGSGELFF. The chain uses TRBV11-3 and TRBJ2-2; weak D call: TRBD1 (6 bases). The CDR3 consists of 14 residues. V dropped 4 bases and J dropped 6 bases, with 12 bases sitting between them. Germline CDR1 reads SGHNT; CDR2 reads YENEEA.

In this sample, this clone turned up a few times. The gene calls are TRBV12-5 and TRBJ2-2; tentatively, D is TRBD2 (6 bases). Trimming removed 1 base from V and 2 bases from J, with 23 bases in between. The CDR3 contains 20 residues. CDR1 and CDR2 from the germline V gene are LGHNT and FRNRAP. CDR3 sequence: CASGLDGVAAPPDNTGELFF. CDR3 nucleotides: TGTGCTAGTGGTTTGGATGGAGTAGCGGCTCCACCCGATAACACCGGGGAGCTGTTTTTT. Supplemented by reference TRBV12-5 and TRBJ2-2, the full variable domain reads DARVTQTPRHKVTEMGQEVTMRCQPILGHNTVFWYRQTMMQGLELLAYFRNRAPLDDSGMPKDRFSAEMPDATLATLKIQPSEPRDSAVYFCASGLDGVAAPPDNTGELFFGEGSRLTVL.

V and J are TRBV19 and TRBJ2-7; no clear D gene. The germline V gene has CDR1 LNHDA and CDR2 SQIVND (reference sequence). Trimming cost V 5 bases and J 0 bases, with 8 bases left between them. The CDR3 is made up of 13 amino acids. CDR3 coding DNA: TGTGCCAGTAGTCCCCGACCCTCCTACGAGCAGTACTTC. Amino acid sequence: CASSPRPSYEQYF.

J is TRBJ2-2 and V is TRBV7-9; unclear D gene. The CDR3 sequence is 11 residues long. Germline V gene lookup returns CDR1 SEHNR and CDR2 FQNEAQ (reference sequence). The V end lost 5 bases, the J end lost 3 bases, and 1 base lay between the germline ends. The CDR3 loop reads CASSHTGELFF. CDR3 nucleotides: TGTGCCAGCAGCCACACCGGGGAGCTGTTTTTT.

The J gene is TRBJ1-2, the V gene TRBV28; tentatively, D is TRBD1 (6 bases). This CDR3 has 15 amino acids. CDR1 is MDHEN and CDR2 is SYDVKM in the germline V gene. V lost 1 base, J lost 6 bases, and 15 bases lay in between. The CDR3, as DNA: TGTGCCAGCAGTTTATTTGGGGGGGCGCAGGATGGCTACACCTTC. It is translated as CASSLFGGAQDGYTF.

The chain uses TRBV7-6 and TRBJ2-7; 10 bases are shared with TRBD1. Germline CDR1 SGHVS, CDR2 FNYEAQ. The CDR3 totals 15 residues. V lost 4 bases, J lost 5 bases, and 8 bases stayed unmatched. The CDR3 region is CASSSTSGTGDEQYF. CDR3 sequence (DNA): TGTGCCAGCAGCTCCACTTCCGGGACAGGGGACGAGCAGTACTTC. Full variable domain (outside the CDR3, taken from reference TRBV7-6 and TRBJ2-7): GAGVSQSPRYKVTKRGQDVALRCDPISGHVSLYWYRQALGQGPEFLTYFNYEAQQDKSGLPNDRFSAERPEGSISTLTIQRTEQRDSAMYRCASSSTSGTGDEQYFGPGTRLTVT.

This chain joins TRBV5-6 and TRBJ2-2; 8 bases agree with TRBD1. V lost 4 bases to trimming and J lost 3 bases; unmatched junction nucleotides: 8. The germline V gene has CDR1 SGHDT and CDR2 YYEEEE. The CDR3 loop spans 16 amino acids. The CDR3 DNA reads as TGTGCCAGCAGCCCCGACAGGGGACGCCACACCGGGGAGCTGTTTTTT. This encodes CASSPDRGRHTGELFF.

The V gene is TRBV4-2, the J gene TRBJ1-1; D is uncertain. Germline CDR1 is LGHNA and CDR2 is YNFKEQ. CDR3 length: 19 amino acids. Trimming removed 0 bases at V and 0 bases at J, with 20 bases between. CDR3 bases: TGTGCCAGCAGCCAAGAAAGGATCGGAAGATCTTACATGAACACTGAAGCTTTCTTT. This encodes CASSQERIGRSYMNTEAFF.

The chain combines TRBV6-1 with TRBJ2-7; D is perhaps TRBD2 (7 bases). The CDR3 totals 15 residues. V lost 3 bases and J lost 3, with 15 bases in between. From germline, CDR1 is MNHNS and CDR2 SASEGT. CDR3 loop: CASSDSGEGFYEQYF. CDR3 coding DNA: TGTGCCAGCAGTGACTCAGGGGAGGGCTTCTACGAGCAGTACTTC.

This chain links TRBV4-3 with TRBJ2-5; 7 positions match TRBD1. The V gene end was trimmed by 4 bases and the J gene end by 5 bases; junction bases not matched to a gene: 4. CDR3 size: 13 residues. The germline V gene encodes CDR1 LGHNA and CDR2 YSLEER. CDR3 region: CASSLTGVETQYF. DNA of the CDR3: TGCGCCAGCAGCCTAACAGGGGTGGAGACCCAGTACTTC.

This chain connects TRBV20-1 to TRBJ2-1; D not resolved. The ends were cut back, 3 bases at V and 4 bases at J, with 4 bases in the middle. The CDR3 is 11 residues long. Germline CDR1 DFQATT, CDR2 SNEGSKA (reference sequence). Written as DNA, the CDR3 is TGCAGTGCTAGGCGATACAATGAGCAGTTCTTC. This gives the protein CSARRYNEQFF.

The chain employs TRBV14 and TRBJ2-5, with 12 bases aligning to TRBD2. Germline CDR1 and CDR2: SGHDN and FVKESK. The trim removed 0 bases at V and 6 bases at J, leaving 8 bases unmatched. CDR3 size: 17 residues. CDR3 nucleotide sequence: TGTGCCAGCAGCCAAGACGTGACTAGCGGGAGTAAGAAGACCCAGTACTTC. Its protein product is CASSQDVTSGSKKTQYF.

The CDR3 sequence: CASSPQGSGERPLLEQFF. Here the CDR3 DNA reads TGTGCCAGCAGTCCCCAGGGTAGCGGGGAGAGACCATTGCTTGAGCAGTTCTTC. The rearrangement links TRBV7-3 to TRBJ2-1; 8 bases align to TRBD2. Germline V gene data show CDR1 as SGHTA and CDR2 as FQGTGA. This CDR3 is 18 amino acids long. V lost 6 bases and J lost 9; bases outside the gene matches: 22.

The rearrangement links TRBV10-3 to TRBJ2-1, with D hard to call. The CDR3 has 16 amino acids. Deletions cut 1 base from V and 0 bases from J, with 10 bases between. In germline, CDR1 is ENHRY, CDR2 SYGVKD. The CDR3 loop reads CAISEWQASSYNEQFF. CDR3 bases: TGTGCCATCAGTGAGTGGCAGGCTAGCTCCTACAATGAGCAGTTCTTC.

CDR3 in DNA: TGTGCCAGCAAGGGTCGTGGGGTTCTTCTTACTGAGCAGTTCTTC. Translation gives CASKGRGVLLTEQFF. This sequence joins TRBV2 and TRBJ2-1, with no clear D. The CDR3 sequence is 15 residues long. Germline V gene sequence: CDR1 SNHLY, CDR2 FYNNEI. V gave up 7 bases and J gave up 9 bases, with 22 bases separating them.

This rearrangement joins TRBV7-6 to TRBJ2-5; D may be TRBD1 (5 bases). This CDR3 is 15 amino acids long. Trimming removed 5 bases at V and 4 bases at J, with 17 bases between. CDR1 and CDR2 from the germline V gene are SGHVS and FNYEAQ. CDR3 sequence (DNA): TGTGCCAGCAGCCCCGGACCCTACCAGGGAGAGACCCAGTACTTC. As protein: CASSPGPYQGETQYF. The full variable domain, rest sourced from reference TRBV7-6 and TRBJ2-5, is GAGVSQSPRYKVTKRGQDVALRCDPISGHVSLYWYRQALGQGPEFLTYFNYEAQQDKSGLPNDRFSAERPEGSISTLTIQRTEQRDSAMYRCASSPGPYQGETQYFGPGTRLLVL.

The V and J genes are TRBV14 and TRBJ1-2, with D perhaps matching TRBD1 (6 bases). CDR1 and CDR2 from the germline V gene are SGHDN and FVKESK. The CDR3 extends over 15 amino acids. With 1 base removed from V and 6 bases from J, the gap between germline ends came to 15 bases. CDR3 loop: CASSQVQGIIDGYTF. DNA of the CDR3: TGTGCCAGCAGCCAAGTACAGGGAATAATCGATGGCTACACCTTC.

CDR3 nucleotide sequence: TGTGCCAGCAGCGAGAGCAGGGGTTCTAACTATGGCTACACCTTC. Amino acids: CASSESRGSNYGYTF. The chain has TRBV2 and TRBJ1-2; TRBD1 is a possible D gene (6 bases). The germline CDR1 and CDR2 sequences are SNHLY and FYNNEI. This CDR3 has 15 amino acids. Trimming took 6 bases from V and 0 from J, leaving 14 bases between them.

The genes are TRBV9 and TRBJ1-3; D not certain. Germline CDR1 SGDLS, CDR2 YYNGEE. The V end was cut by 2 bases, the J end by 0 bases, with 9 bases between. The CDR3 covers 15 residues. The CDR3 loop is CASSVGWGSGNTIYF. The CDR3 DNA is TGTGCCAGCAGCGTGGGTTGGGGCTCTGGAAACACCATATATTTT.

The V call is TRBV6-4, the J call TRBJ2-1; no clear D. V was pared by 6 bases and J by 3 bases, with 15 bases between. Germline-derived CDR1 and CDR2 are MRHNA and SNTAGT. This CDR3 is built from 15 residues. DNA for the CDR3: TGTGCCAGCAGCAAGACCCCCCTTTTCTACAATGAGCAGTTCTTC. This gives the protein CASSKTPLFYNEQFF.